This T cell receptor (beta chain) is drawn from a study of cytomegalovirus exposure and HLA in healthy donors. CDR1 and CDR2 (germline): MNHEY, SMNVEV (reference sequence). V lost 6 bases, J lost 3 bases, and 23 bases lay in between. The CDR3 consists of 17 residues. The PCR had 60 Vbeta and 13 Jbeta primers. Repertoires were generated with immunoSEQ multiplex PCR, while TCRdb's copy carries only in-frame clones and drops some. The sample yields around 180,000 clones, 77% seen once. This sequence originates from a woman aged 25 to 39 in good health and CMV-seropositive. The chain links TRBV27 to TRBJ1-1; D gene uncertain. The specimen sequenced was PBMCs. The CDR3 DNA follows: TGTGCCAGCAGCCCTATGCATGAGAGTGTCGCCGACACTGAAGCTTTCTTT. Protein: CASSPMHESVADTEAFF.